These 18 T cell receptor beta chains originate from one sample sequenced in a study of T cells after yellow fever vaccination. Each CDR3 protein gets one entry after TCRdb re-called the 5' RACE reads with MiXCR. The sample lists a few hundred thousand distinct CDR3 sequences, around 7% occurring once. The input for sequencing was PBMCs, taken about 49 days after the first yellow fever vaccination. These receptors were obtained from a man aged 18 to 30 who received the YFV17D yellow fever vaccine.

This clonotype was detected a few times. The V call is TRBV10-3, the J call TRBJ2-3, with TRBD1 as a possible D gene (6 bases). Trimming shortened V by 10 bases and J by 1 base, and 9 bases separated the two germline ends. The CDR3 has 12 amino acids. Germline assignment: CDR1 ENHRY and CDR2 SYGVKD. CDR3 loop: CATQGRTDTQYF. For the CDR3, the DNA is TGTGCCACTCAGGGGCGCACAGATACGCAGTATTTT.

The CDR3 here is CASSPRTSGDETQYF. The CDR3 DNA reads as TGTGCCAGCAGCCCCAGGACTAGCGGGGATGAGACCCAGTACTTC. The J gene is TRBJ2-5, the V gene TRBV3-1; 12 nucleotides align to TRBD2. The V and J ends lost 4 bases and 5 bases, in that order; junction bases with no gene match: 5. The CDR3 covers 15 residues. CDR1 and CDR2 from the germline V gene are LGHDT and YNNKEL (reference sequence).

V is TRBV11-2 and J is TRBJ2-3, with TRBD2 matching 15 bases. This CDR3 is built from 18 residues. CDR1 and CDR2 (germline): SGHAT, FQNNGV. After removal of 4 bases from V and 2 bases from J, the junction contained 7 bases not matched to a gene. CDR3 loop: CASSWGLAGGPVTDTQYF. In DNA, the CDR3 is TGTGCCAGCAGCTGGGGACTAGCGGGGGGACCCGTCACAGATACGCAGTATTTT.

The V and J genes are TRBV25-1 and TRBJ2-3; D not certain. The V gene's germline CDR1 is MGHDK and CDR2 SYGVNS. Trimming left V 2 bases short and J 5 bases short, with 5 bases between. The CDR3 runs 12 residues. CDR3 sequence reads: CASSEGIDTQYF. The CDR3 DNA reads as TGTGCCAGCAGTGAAGGTATAGATACGCAGTATTTT. The full variable domain, with the rest looked up from reference TRBV25-1 and TRBJ2-3, is EADIYQTPRYLVIGTGKKITLECSQTMGHDKMYWYQQDPGMELHLIHYSYGVNSTEKGDLSSESTVSRIRTEHFPLTLESARPSHTSQYLCASSEGIDTQYFGPGTRLTVL.

This clonotype was detected only a few times. This chain connects TRBV11-2 to TRBJ2-1, with 9 bases fitting TRBD1. The CDR3 runs to 16 residues. Germline V gene sequence: CDR1 SGHAT, CDR2 FQNNGV. Trimming removed 4 bases from V and 8 bases from J; junction bases left unmatched: 12. CDR3 nucleotide sequence: TGTGCCAGCAGCTGGCGGGACAGGGATCTTGTTCATGAGCAGTTCTTC. Residues: CASSWRDRDLVHEQFF.

This sequence joins TRBV7-2 and TRBJ2-3; possibly TRBD2 for D (6 bases). The germline V gene encodes CDR1 SGHTA and CDR2 FQGNSA. Trimming removed 5 bases at V and 6 bases at J, with 18 bases between. The length of the CDR3 is 15 residues. In DNA form, the CDR3 reads TGTGCCAGCAGCCGTACCCCCGGTGGAGGGGATACGCAGTATTTT. This gives the protein CASSRTPGGGDTQYF.

The table lists this clonotype with a few counts. The chain links TRBV12-3 or TRBV12-4 to TRBJ2-3, with D perhaps TRBD1 or TRBD2 (5 bases each). With 2 bases removed from V and 4 bases from J, the gap between germline ends came to 7 bases. This CDR3 comprises 13 residues. The CDR3: CASSLWGSDTQYF. The DNA of the CDR3 is TGTGCCAGCAGTTTATGGGGGTCAGATACGCAGTATTTT.

This clonotype showed up just a few times. The chain recombines TRBV5-1 with TRBJ2-4, with TRBD1 matching 10 bases. Trimming took 4 bases from V and 2 from J; bases not matched to a gene: 6. In germline, CDR1 is SGHRS, CDR2 YFSETQ. This CDR3 comprises 16 residues. Here the CDR3 DNA reads TGCGCCAGCAGCCCGAGACAGGGGGCGACCAAAAACATTCAGTACTTC. Translating gives CASSPRQGATKNIQYF.

The J gene is TRBJ2-7, the V gene TRBV7-2, with TRBD1 matching over 9 bases. The CDR3 is 14 amino acids. CDR1 is SGHTA, CDR2 FQGNSA, per germline. Germline trimming cut 2 bases from V and 3 bases from J; bases unmatched to any gene: 2. CDR3 region: CASSLQGQGYEQYV. The CDR3 coding sequence is TGTGCCAGCAGCTTACAGGGACAGGGCTACGAGCAGTACGTC.

The rearrangement joins TRBV7-3 to TRBJ2-7; perhaps TRBD2 as D (6 bases). The CDR3 runs to 13 residues. The V and J ends lost 4 bases and 6 bases respectively, with 13 bases between them. Germline V gene data show CDR1 as SGHTA and CDR2 as FQGTGA. The CDR3 loop reads CASSSRFGGEQYF. As DNA, the CDR3 is TGTGCCAGCAGCTCCAGGTTCGGGGGCGAGCAGTACTTC.

In its sample, this clonotype was seen many times. The chain couples TRBV4-1 to TRBJ2-3; TRBD2 matches at 7 bases. Trimming took 4 bases from V and 2 from J; bases not matched to a gene: 6. The CDR3 spans 15 residues. The germline V gene encodes CDR1 MGHRA and CDR2 YSYEKL. The CDR3 here is CASSRGGWDTDTQYF. CDR3 DNA sequence: TGCGCCAGCAGCCGCGGGGGTTGGGACACAGATACGCAGTATTTT.

This clonotype was seen a handful of times. The chain recombines TRBV5-6 with TRBJ1-2, with unresolved D. The CDR3 spans 16 residues. V was cut by 4 bases and J by 4 bases, with 20 bases left in between. The V gene's germline CDR1 is SGHDT and CDR2 YYEEEE. This CDR3 reads CASSLPPATLGYGYTF. The CDR3 DNA reads as TGTGCCAGCAGCCTGCCCCCAGCCACCCTCGGCTATGGCTACACCTTC.

This clonotype was observed a few times. CDR3 loop: CASSLVGVYEQYF. DNA of the CDR3: TGTGCCAGCAGCCTGGTTGGGGTCTACGAGCAGTACTTC. V usage is TRBV7-9 and J usage is TRBJ2-7; D remains unclear. V dropped 5 bases and J dropped 3 bases, with 11 bases sitting between them. CDR3 length equals 13 residues. Germline V gene data show CDR1 as SEHNR and CDR2 as FQNEAQ (reference sequence).

This rearrangement joins TRBV7-9 to TRBJ2-1, with 10 bases fitting TRBD2. The V and J ends lost 1 base and 0 bases, in that order; junction bases with no gene match: 6. Germline lookup yields CDR1 SEHNR and CDR2 FQNEAQ (reference sequence). This CDR3 spans 18 amino acids. The CDR3 DNA sequence: TGTGCCAGCAGCTTAGTTGGGCTAGCGGGAGCCTCCTACAATGAGCAGTTCTTC. Translated: CASSLVGLAGASYNEQFF.

The V call is TRBV11-1, the J call TRBJ2-2; 7 bases agree with TRBD1. Germline-derived CDR1 and CDR2 are SGHAT and FQDESV (reference sequence). Trimming cost V 5 bases and J 7 bases; bases outside gene matches: 4. This CDR3 contains 13 residues. The DNA for the CDR3 is TGTGCCAGCAGCCGACAGGGATACGGGGAGCTGTTTTTT. It yields the protein CASSRQGYGELFF.

This clonotype was observed many times. The chain is built from TRBV6-4 and TRBJ2-3; D is ambiguous. Germline CDR1 and CDR2: MRHNA and SNTAGT. The CDR3 is 13 residues long. Trimming took off 5 bases at V and 3 bases at J, with 9 bases between the two ends. The CDR3 coding sequence is TGTGCCAGCAGTCAAAGGGATACAGATACGCAGTATTTT. It specifies CASSQRDTDTQYF.

V is TRBV6-2 or TRBV6-3 and J is TRBJ2-7; TRBD1 matches 10 bases. Losses at the gene ends were 0 bases for V and 4 bases for J; bases not matched to a gene: 3. Germline-derived CDR1 and CDR2 are MNHEY and SVGEGT. The CDR3 sequence is 15 residues long. The DNA of the CDR3 is TGTGCCAGCAGTTACTCCCGGGACAGGGGATACGAGCAGTACGTC. Protein sequence: CASSYSRDRGYEQYV.

This clonotype was seen a few times. This chain's CDR3 is CATSRDQPSGGYEQYF. CDR3 coding DNA: TGTGCCACCAGCAGAGATCAGCCTAGCGGGGGCTACGAGCAGTACTTC. The chain links TRBV15 to TRBJ2-7, with 10 bases that match TRBD2. Trimming removed 0 bases from V and 3 bases from J; junction bases left unmatched: 5. Germline V gene data show CDR1 as LNHNV and CDR2 as YYDKDF (reference sequence). This CDR3 has 16 amino acids.